A selection of T cell receptor beta chains follows, all from one sample in a study of cytomegalovirus exposure and HLA in healthy donors. Libraries were prepared by immunoSEQ multiplex PCR; TCRdb keeps only in-frame clonotypes and omits some of them. The sample contains 180,000 or so clones, roughly 10% of which appear only once. The sample was PBMCs. The source is a woman in her 30s in good health and CMV-seropositive. CDR3s include the opening cysteine and the closing phenylalanine or tryptophan. The D gene is left open where the match is weak. Part of the rows lack a size; the others show once, few, many or a class for expanded clones.

V,size,length,J,D,DNA,CDR3
TRBV30,-,14,TRBJ2-7,-,TGTGCCTGGAGTGTAAATCGGTGGCGGGGCGAGCAGTACTTC,CAWSVNRWRGEQYF
TRBV7-8,-,16,TRBJ2-3,TRBD2,TGTGCCAGCAGCTTAGAATATCGGGAGGCCGGGGATACGCAGTATTTT,CASSLEYREAGDTQYF
TRBV6-5,few,13,TRBJ2-7,-,TGTGCCAGCAGTTACAGAGGTCGGTACGAGCAGTACTTC,CASSYRGRYEQYF
TRBV29-1,few,12,TRBJ1-2,-,TGCAGCGCCGGCGGGCAGGCCCTTGGCTACACCTTC,CSAGGQALGYTF
TRBV30,few,13,TRBJ1-1,-,TGTGCCTGGAGTGTATTGTTACGGGATGAAGCTTTCTTT,CAWSVLLRDEAFF
TRBV5-1,-,16,TRBJ2-1,TRBD2,TGCGCCAGCAGCGGACTAGCGGGAGGGCAGTACAATGAGCAGTTCTTC,CASSGLAGGQYNEQFF
TRBV2,few,13,TRBJ1-1,TRBD1,TGTGCCAGCAGTGAAGCGCTGACAGGGAAAGCTTTCTTT,CASSEALTGKAFF
TRBV5-6,-,18,TRBJ2-6,-,TGTGCCAGCAGCTATCCTACAGGGGCGGGATCTGGGGCCAACGTCCTGACTTTC,CASSYPTGAGSGANVLTF
TRBV11-2,few,13,TRBJ1-2,-,TGTGCCAGCAGTATACCCTCAGGGTATGGCTACACCTTC,CASSIPSGYGYTF
TRBV15,-,16,TRBJ2-2,-,TGTGCCACCCCCTTGGTGGCGGTGGGGCGGACCGGGGAGCTGTTTTTT,CATPLVAVGRTGELFF
TRBV20-1,-,11,TRBJ1-2,-,TGCAGTGCTAGCCAGGGACACGGCTACACCTTC,CSASQGHGYTF
TRBV28,-,15,TRBJ2-5,-,TGTGCCAGCAGTTTTGGGGGAGGGGGAAGGGAGACCCAGTACTTC,CASSFGGGGRETQYF
TRBV27,few,13,TRBJ1-2,TRBD1,TGTGCCAGCAGTGAGGACAGGGTCTATGGCTACACCTTC,CASSEDRVYGYTF
TRBV5-1,few,14,TRBJ2-7,-,TGCGCCAGCAGCTTTGGCCAAAGCTCCTACGAGCAGTACTTC,CASSFGQSSYEQYF
TRBV18,few,13,TRBJ1-1,-,TGTGCCAGCTCACACGGCCAGACAGATGAAGCTTTCTTT,CASSHGQTDEAFF
TRBV13,-,15,TRBJ1-1,-,TGTGCCAGCAGCGCAGGGAGGGGCATGAACACTGAAGCTTTCTTT,CASSAGRGMNTEAFF
TRBV9,few,15,TRBJ1-4,TRBD1,TGTGCCAGCAGCGCTAACAGGGGAACTAATGAAAAACTGTTTTTT,CASSANRGTNEKLFF
TRBV5-1,-,13,TRBJ1-1,-,TGCGCCAGCAGCGGACAAGACGTGTCTGAAGCTTTCTTT,CASSGQDVSEAFF
TRBV7-9,-,15,TRBJ2-1,TRBD2,TGTGCCAGCAGCCCTAGCGGGACTGAATACAATGAGCAGTTCTTC,CASSPSGTEYNEQFF
TRBV6-7,few,16,TRBJ2-7,TRBD2,TGTGCCAGCAGTTACTCGAGGGCGGGAGGGCCTTACGAGCAGTACTTC,CASSYSRAGGPYEQYF
TRBV21-1,-,16,TRBJ2-7,-,TGTGCCAGCAGCGACCCTCCGACAGCTCCCTCCTACGAGCAGTACTTC,CASSDPPTAPSYEQYF
TRBV6-5,-,16,TRBJ2-1,-,TGTGCCAGCAGTTACTCGCGACGGGGCTCCTACAATGAGCAGTTCTTC,CASSYSRRGSYNEQFF